The entry below describes one TCR beta chain. The CDR3 runs to 14 residues. Germline CDR1 and CDR2: SGHRS and YFSETQ. J lost 2 bases, V lost 1 base, and 2 bases had no gene match. The data were taken from a study of blood T cell repertoires in COVID-19. Whole-study context: Donors in the United States, Italy and Spain gave samples during acute or convalescent COVID-19.

Per the original methods: How many nucleated cells were present was estimated from reference gene primer amplification. The repertoire was sequenced with immunoSEQ multiplex PCR; TCRdb's copy has only in-frame clones and lacks some. From that table come the V and J calls and clone size; the DNA was used to work out D and trimming. The top ten hold approximately 2.2% of the sample, which has about 200,000 clones, around 90% seen once. The sample taken for sequencing was PBMCs or T cells enriched from blood (not recorded which). The sequence derives from a woman between 25 and 40 years old who had recovered from COVID-19. The V and J genes are TRBV5-1 and TRBJ1-1, with TRBD1 matching over 7 bases. The CDR3 DNA reads TGCGCCAGCAGCTTGCAGGGGGGTAACACTGAAGCTTTCTTT. It encodes CASSLQGGNTEAFF.